The text below deals with one TCR beta chain. A much larger clone sits a single nucleotide away, making a read error possible. Noted time point: longitudinal time-point 1 (baseline). The data belong to a study of neurological immune-mediated disorders. One entry per CDR3 protein results from TCRdb running MiXCR on the 5' RACE reads. Here the sample spans roughly 61,000 distinct CDR3 sequences, roughly 10% being singletons. Sequencing input: PBMCs. This sequence was found in a male donor with HTLV-1-associated myelopathy (HAM/TSP).

Here the CDR3 reads CANSSWGGRLAGKETQYF. Written as DNA, the CDR3 is TGTGCCAACAGCTCCTGGGGTGGGCGACTAGCGGGTAAAGAGACCCAGTACTTC. The rearrangement joins TRBV7-6 to TRBJ2-5; 10 bases line up with TRBD2. This CDR3 has 18 residues. CDR1 is SGHVS, CDR2 FNYEAQ, per germline.